This T cell receptor (beta chain) was obtained from a study of human T cells and chemical hapten exposure. One entry per CDR3 protein results from TCRdb running MiXCR on the RACE reads. Here the sample spans under 450,000 distinct CDR3 sequences, about 6% being singletons. This CDR3 contains 15 residues. Germline assignment: CDR1 SGHTA and CDR2 FQGNSA. Trimming pared 5 bases from V and 8 bases from J, leaving 18 bases between. Time point described: patch test 2, 6 weeks after DPC sensitization. Described treatment: therapeutic diphenylcyclopropenone sensitization with weekly scalp DPC. This clonotype was counted at least ten times.

The sequence derives from a young woman with alopecia areata. Some clones in this sample may be carry-over from other donors' samples. The gene calls are TRBV7-2 and TRBJ1-4, with D possibly matching TRBD1 (6 bases). The sample consisted of whole blood, taken in connection with sensitization to the hapten diphenylcyclopropenone (DPC). The DNA of the CDR3 is TGTGCCAGCAGCCCGACGGGGGCGGGAGGCGAAAAACTGTTTTTT. Translating it yields CASSPTGAGGEKLFF. The variable domain in full, completed from reference TRBV7-2 and TRBJ1-4, reads GAGVSQSPSNKVTEKGKDVELRCDPISGHTALYWYRQSLGQGLEFLIYFQGNSAPDKSGLPSDRFSAERTGGSVSTLTIQRTQQEDSAVYLCASSPTGAGGEKLFFGSGTQLSVL.